This TCR beta chain is drawn from a study of blood T cells in healthy people across ages. Turning to the study itself: The template switching approach captured approximately one barcoded beta molecule for every two T cells.

There are 12 residues in the CDR3. In germline, CDR1 is MGHDK, CDR2 SYGVNS. Trimming shortened V by 6 bases and J by 8 bases, and 11 bases separated the two germline ends. Primed by a sample-barcoded 5' primer and a J-beta primer mix, a second PCR proceeded for 7 to 11 cycles. The authors tagged each cDNA molecule using a template-switch adaptor with 12 random nucleotides. TCRdb recomputed calls from the 5' RACE reads with MiXCR, one row per CDR3 protein. The data contain about 1.5 million distinct CDR3 sequences, approximately 43% of them singletons. Donor samples were obtained from healthy Caucasian individuals from Russia, aged roughly 6 to 90. Study observations and caveats: The fall in TCR beta diversity per million T cells was roughly linear with age.

This clonotype was detected only a few times. Its antigen remains unknown. The sample comprised blood. The sequence came from a woman between 18 and 29 years old in good health. The gene calls are TRBV25-1 and TRBJ2-4; either TRBD1 or TRBD2 may supply D (5 bases each). Written as DNA, the CDR3 is TGTGCCAGCAGAGTTAGGGGACACATTCAGTACTTC. This translates into CASRVRGHIQYF.